This TCR beta chain appears in the sequencing data of a study of cytomegalovirus exposure and HLA in healthy donors. Broader study findings: Prior analysis indicated that the majority of TCR beta V segments exhibited productivity approximately 90% or approximately 30% of the time. For TCR beta chains, V- and J-gene trimming was later linked to a missense DCLRE1C variant. From TCR beta sequences, most subjects' HLA-A and HLA-B alleles were reportedly predicted accurately.

About this clone itself: What it binds is unknown.

The study ran its PCR with 60 Vbeta and 13 Jbeta primers. Generated by immunoSEQ multiplex PCR, the TCRdb table keeps only in-frame clones and is missing some. The sample has about 140,000 clones; nearly 80% are singletons. The junction had 0 bases not matched to a gene; V was cut back by 6 bases and J by 1 base. The length of the CDR3 is 13 residues. Germline V gives CDR1 SGHTA, CDR2 FQGTGA. The specimen sequenced was PBMCs. The chain carries TRBV7-3 and TRBJ2-3; 8 bases fit TRBD1. This receptor was obtained from a male donor in good health and CMV-seronegative. The CDR3 is CASRGQGTDTQYF. DNA of the CDR3: TGTGCCAGCAGGGGACAGGGCACAGATACGCAGTATTTT.